Listed below are T cell receptor beta chains from one sample, sequenced in a study of blood T cell repertoires in COVID-19. Some clones are missing from TCRdb's copy, which holds only in-frame ones; the method was immunoSEQ multiplex PCR. This repertoire shows under 500,000 clones, more than 85% found once; its top ten account for over 4%. The source material was peripheral blood. The receptors originated from a woman in her 30s with acute or convalescent COVID-19. Both conserved end residues are part of each CDR3. D genes are given only for firm matches. Rows may omit the clone size; those that give it use once, few, many or a size class.

j_call v_call clone_size d_call cdr3_nt cdr3_aa
TRBJ2-3 TRBV25-1 - - TGTGCCAGCAGTGATATCAACAGCATCACAGATACGCAGTATTTT CASSDINSITDTQYF
TRBJ1-2 TRBV24-1 once TRBD1 TGTGCCACCAGTGATTTGCGGGAGGTATGGGGACAGGGGCTTAGGGGCTATGGCTACACCTTC CATSDLREVWGQGLRGYGYTF
TRBJ1-1 TRBV5-1 - TRBD1 TGCGCCAGCAGCTACGACAGGGGTACAAACACTGAAGCTTTCTTT CASSYDRGTNTEAFF
TRBJ1-1 TRBV29-1 - - TGCAGCGCCGAAGGGGCAGCCGTGAACACTGAAGCTTTCTTT CSAEGAAVNTEAFF
TRBJ2-3 TRBV4-2 once TRBD1 TGTGCCAGCAGCCAACCAGGCAGGGGGCGCGATGGAGATACGCAGTATTTT CASSQPGRGRDGDTQYF
TRBJ2-7 TRBV6-5 - TRBD1 TGTGCCAGCAGTTACTCCGGGACAGGTTACGAGCAGTACTTC CASSYSGTGYEQYF
TRBJ1-5 TRBV28 few TRBD1 TGTGCCAGCAGTAGCAACAGGGGTCGCAATCAGCCCCAGCATTTT CASSSNRGRNQPQHF
TRBJ2-5 TRBV5-1 - TRBD2 TGCGCCAGCAGCTCAACTAGCGGGGTAGAGACCCAGTACTTC CASSSTSGVETQYF
TRBJ2-7 TRBV20-1 - - TGCAGTGCTAGTTCAGTACCCGGGGACGAGCAGTACTTC CSASSVPGDEQYF
TRBJ1-6 TRBV7-2 - - TGTGCCAGCAGCTCAAGTCGGGGGAGTAATTCACCCCTCCACTTT CASSSSRGSNSPLHF
TRBJ2-1 TRBV28 - - TGTGCCAGCAACCCAGGGGTGGGGTATGAGCAGTTCTTC CASNPGVGYEQFF
TRBJ2-1 TRBV29-1 - - TGCAGCGTTGAATACAGGGCGAGGTACAATGAGCAGTTCTTC CSVEYRARYNEQFF
TRBJ2-3 TRBV10-3 - - TGTGCCATCACCCCCCACCCTTCAGGCACAGATACGCAGTATTTT CAITPHPSGTDTQYF